What follows are 10 T cell receptor beta chains derived from one specimen sequenced in a study of T cells in localized non-small cell lung cancer. Method: immunoSEQ multiplex PCR; TCRdb's copy keeps in-frame clones and lacks some. This table has over 30,000 clones, about four fifths appearing once. The sequenced sample was peripheral blood, obtained before any cancer treatment. These receptors originate from a male donor aged 60 or over with stage II squamous cell lung carcinoma.

The chain is built from TRBV2 and TRBJ1-2; possibly TRBD1 for D (5 bases). From germline, CDR1 is SNHLY and CDR2 FYNNEI. V gave up 1 base and J gave up 4 bases, with 16 bases separating them. CDR3 length: 16 amino acids. DNA for the CDR3: TGTGCCAGCAGTGAAGGGACCCTCGGGGGTGCCTATGGCTACACCTTC. Its protein product is CASSEGTLGGAYGYTF. Full variable domain (outside the CDR3, taken from reference TRBV2 and TRBJ1-2): EPEVTQTPSHQVTQMGQEVILRCVPISNHLYFYWYRQILGQKVEFLVSFYNNEISEKSEIFDDQFSVERPDGSNFTLKIRSTKLEDSAMYFCASSEGTLGGAYGYTFGSGTRLTVV.

The chain's CDR3 is CASTQSGLNGEETQYF. For the CDR3, the DNA is TGCGCCAGCACTCAGAGTGGACTAAACGGTGAGGAGACCCAGTACTTC. The V and J genes are TRBV4-1 and TRBJ2-5; weak D call: TRBD2 (6 bases). The V end was cut by 7 bases, the J end by 5 bases, with 23 bases between. The length of the CDR3 is 16 residues. Germline-derived CDR1 and CDR2 are MGHRA and YSYEKL.

Regarding this clone: Relative to the germline gene, one junction end is altered; a read error may explain this. The rearrangement links TRBV5-1 to TRBJ2-7, with D perhaps given as TRBD1 or TRBD2 (6 bases each). Germline V gene sequence: CDR1 SGHRS, CDR2 YFSETQ. The length of the CDR3 is 14 residues. Here the CDR3 DNA reads TGCGCCAGCCGCTTGGGGGGCAAGGATTACGAGCAGTACTTC. As protein: CASRLGGKDYEQYF.

Judged by abundance, this clone is medium-sized. This chain links TRBV19 with TRBJ1-5; maybe TRBD1 (5 bases). V was shortened by 8 bases and J by 6 bases, with 14 bases between the two germline ends. In germline, CDR1 is LNHDA, CDR2 SQIVND (reference sequence). CDR3 length: 13 residues. The CDR3 reads CASRQAGTQPQHF. In DNA form, the CDR3 reads TGTGCCAGTCGTCAGGCGGGGACTCAGCCCCAGCATTTT.

V usage is TRBV5-6 and J usage is TRBJ2-3; no clear D. CDR3 length: 13 amino acids. The germline CDR1 and CDR2 sequences are SGHDT and YYEEEE. With 3 bases removed from V and 8 bases from J, the gap between germline ends came to 13 bases. CDR3 sequence: CASSSMGRGTQYF. The CDR3, as DNA: TGTGCCAGCAGCTCCATGGGCCGAGGTACGCAGTATTTT.

This chain joins TRBV19 and TRBJ1-2; D call uncertain. Germline V gives CDR1 LNHDA, CDR2 SQIVND (reference sequence). The ends were cut back, 6 bases at V and 3 bases at J, with 8 bases in the middle. The CDR3 consists of 12 residues. The CDR3 sequence is CASSPGDYGYTF. CDR3 nucleotides: TGTGCCAGTAGCCCCGGGGACTATGGCTACACCTTC.

This clone was recorded only once. This chain uses TRBV5-4 with TRBJ1-3, with TRBD1 matching over 9 bases. Unmatched junction bases numbered 6, after V lost 4 bases and J lost 4 bases. The CDR3 has 15 amino acids. Germline V gene sequence: CDR1 SGHNT, CDR2 YYREEE (reference sequence). The CDR3 here is CASSPQGATGNTIYF. The DNA of the CDR3 is TGTGCCAGCAGCCCACAGGGGGCAACGGGAAACACCATATATTTT.

J is TRBJ2-1 and V is TRBV4-1; D tentatively reads TRBD1 or TRBD2 (5 bases each). Germline-derived CDR1 and CDR2 are MGHRA and YSYEKL. The CDR3 spans 16 residues. The V and J ends lost 1 base and 4 bases respectively, with 14 bases between them. CDR3 in amino acids: CASSQAVRGAYNEQFF. CDR3 DNA sequence: TGCGCCAGCAGCCAAGCAGTTCGGGGCGCTTACAATGAGCAGTTCTTC.

This chain connects TRBV14 to TRBJ2-7, with 8 nucleotides matching TRBD1. The CDR3 is 13 residues long. V was pared by 3 bases and J by 7 bases, with 5 bases of the junction left unmatched. Germline V lookup: CDR1 SGHDN, CDR2 FVKESK. The CDR3 is CASSHQGAGEQYF. CDR3 in DNA: TGTGCCAGCAGCCATCAGGGGGCAGGGGAGCAGTACTTC.

The V gene is TRBV5-1, the J gene TRBJ2-7, with D hard to call. V was cut by 6 bases and J by 3 bases, with 13 bases left in between. The germline gives CDR1 SGHRS, CDR2 YFSETQ. The CDR3 is 13 amino acids. In DNA form, the CDR3 reads TGCGCCAGCACCGATACAGAAAGCTACGAGCAGTACTTC. This encodes CASTDTESYEQYF. The full variable domain, its missing parts supplied by reference TRBV5-1 and TRBJ2-7, is KAGVTQTPRYLIKTRGQQVTLSCSPISGHRSVSWYQQTPGQGLQFLFEYFSETQRNKGNFPGRFSGRQFSNSRSEMNVSTLELGDSALYLCASTDTESYEQYFGPGTRLTVT.